This TCR beta chain comes out of a study of blood T cell repertoires in COVID-19. Study in general: There were acute and convalescent COVID-19 samples, and they came from the United States, Italy and Spain. PBMCs, B-cell-depleted T cells, or T cells were the source of the cDNA or gDNA that made up the material.

Libraries were prepared by immunoSEQ multiplex PCR; TCRdb keeps only in-frame clonotypes and omits some of them. The data contain 95,000 to 150,000 clones, approximately 81% of them seen just once; the ten biggest clones take up about 4%. This CDR3 comprises 13 residues. V lost 4 bases to trimming and J lost 3 bases, with 7 bases between them. The germline V gene encodes CDR1 SGHTA and CDR2 FQGTGA. Material for sequencing was peripheral blood. The clonotype comes from a woman between 45 and 65 years old with acute or convalescent COVID-19. This chain uses TRBV7-3 with TRBJ1-5; D is ambiguous. The CDR3 nucleotides read TGTGCCAGCAGCTCCGACACCAATCAGCCCCAGCATTTT. It encodes CASSSDTNQPQHF.